The present entry profiles one T cell receptor beta chain with its context. The antigen remains unidentified. Germline lookup yields CDR1 SEHNR and CDR2 FQNEAQ (reference sequence). The length of the CDR3 is 15 residues. This sample was included in a study of CXCR3-negative and CXCR3-positive naive CD8 T cells. The authors made the TRB cDNA libraries by 5' RACE using UMI labels. TCRdb reprocessed the 5' RACE reads, with one entry per CDR3 protein and no DNA. This sample contains about 70,000 distinct CDR3 sequences. Points from the study as a whole: In CXCR3-positive naive cells, the TRB CDR3s were more hydrophobic than in CXCR3-negative naive cells. Naive CXCR3-positive and CXCR3-negative cells shared TRBV-TRBJ usage; memory cells diverged. Relative to memory CD8+ cells, whose diversity was much lower, both naive subsets had comparably high diversity. Once cells were cryopreserved, CXCR3 expression went down partly, and most assays used fresh PBMCs.

Source material: naive CXCR3+ CD8+ T cells from blood. This sample's subset: CD45RO-CCR7+CD27+CD95- naive CD8+ T cells expressing CXCR3 (TNR3+). This rearrangement joins TRBV7-9 to TRBJ1-2. This sequence originates from a human donor in good health. Some clones in this sample may be carry-over from other donors' samples. This chain's CDR3 is CASSLAGLSNYGYTF.